This is a list of T cell receptor beta chains from one sample in a study of T cell repertoires in cytomegalovirus infection. Antigens of these TCRs are unknown. A single record per CDR3 protein comes from TCRdb applying MiXCR to the reads. The table has about 570,000 distinct CDR3 sequences, just under 40% seen once; the top ten hold about 48%. The sample consisted of cultured PBMCs, taken from culture after CMV antigen stimulation. The receptor source for this set is a human donor in good health (CMV status not recorded). Some clones in this sample may be carry-over from other donors' samples. The CDR3 runs from the conserved cysteine through the conserved F or W. The order of the fields is J gene, CDR3 length, clone size, V gene, D gene, CDR3 protein, CDR3 DNA. A D gene is named only where the DNA matches it firmly. For some rows the clone size is stated as once, few or many, or as a class when expanded; others skip it.

TRBJ2-5,15,.,TRBV7-2,.,CASSFARRGRETQYF,TGTGCCAGCAGCTTCGCGCGCAGGGGACGAGAGACCCAGTACTTC
TRBJ2-1,13,.,TRBV5-4,.,CASSLNARREQFF,TGTGCCAGCAGCTTGAACGCTCGAAGGGAGCAGTTCTTC
TRBJ1-3,16,many,TRBV7-2,.,CASSRAQGTSGNTIYF,TGTGCCAGCAGTCGGGCCCAGGGCACCTCTGGAAACACCATATATTTT
TRBJ1-1,13,few,TRBV3-1,TRBD1,CASSPGTGGEAFF,TGTGCCAGCAGCCCCGGGACAGGGGGGGAAGCTTTCTTT
TRBJ2-1,13,once,TRBV2,.,CASSQGLDNEQFF,TGTGCCAGCAGTCAGGGACTGGACAATGAGCAGTTCTTC
TRBJ1-4,14,once,TRBV7-6,TRBD1,CASTRDRAPGKLFF,TGTGCCAGCACCCGAGACAGGGCCCCTGGAAAACTGTTTTTT
TRBJ2-2,17,.,TRBV7-3,TRBD1,CASTPDRGRFYSGELFF,TGTGCCAGCACCCCGGACAGGGGGCGCTTTTATTCCGGGGAGCTGTTTTTT
TRBJ1-3,11,.,TRBV7-2,TRBD1,CASSLGDRVYF,TGTGCCAGCAGCTTAGGGGACAGGGTGTATTTT
TRBJ1-2,14,.,TRBV11-2,.,CASSLDSGVKGYTF,TGTGCCAGCAGCTTAGATTCGGGGGTTAAAGGCTACACCTTC
TRBJ2-5,17,.,TRBV6-6,.,CASSYEVAALPGETQYF,TGTGCCAGCAGTTACGAGGTAGCGGCCCTCCCTGGAGAGACCCAGTACTTC